Listed below are T cell receptor beta chains from one sample, sequenced in a study of shared clonotypes between healthy human individuals. The assay was immunoSEQ multiplex PCR, and TCRdb's table has in-frame clones only and misses some. This sample has a few million clones, with around 95% found just once. The source material was naive CD8+ T cells from PBMCs. Receptors originate from a man aged 18 to 29 in good health. Some clones in this sample may be carry-over from other donors' samples. CDR3s include the opening cysteine and the closing phenylalanine or tryptophan. A D gene is named only where the DNA matches it firmly. Not every row has a clone size; where given, it reads once, few, many or a size class.

v_call: TRBV7-9
d_call: .
j_call: TRBJ2-7
clone_size: once
cdr3_nt: TGTGCCAGCAGCAAACCTCAGGAACCCTCATCCTACGAGCAGTACTTC
cdr3_aa: CASSKPQEPSSYEQYF

v_call: TRBV9
d_call: .
j_call: TRBJ1-5
clone_size: .
cdr3_nt: TGTGCCAGCAGCGTTGGCGGGGATAGCAATCAGCCCCAGCATTTT
cdr3_aa: CASSVGGDSNQPQHF

v_call: TRBV4-3
d_call: .
j_call: TRBJ2-7
clone_size: .
cdr3_nt: TGCGCCAGCAGCCAAGAGGGGACTGCGACCTACGAGCAGTACTTC
cdr3_aa: CASSQEGTATYEQYF

v_call: TRBV19
d_call: .
j_call: TRBJ2-1
clone_size: once
cdr3_nt: TGTGCCAGTAGTCTCCTCTACGGGACTTTCAATGAGCAGTTCTTC
cdr3_aa: CASSLLYGTFNEQFF

v_call: TRBV7-8
d_call: TRBD1
j_call: TRBJ1-4
clone_size: .
cdr3_nt: TGTGCCAGCAGTAATAACAGGGGGATGGATGAAAAACTGTTTTTT
cdr3_aa: CASSNNRGMDEKLFF

v_call: TRBV6-5
d_call: .
j_call: TRBJ2-3
clone_size: .
cdr3_nt: TGTGCCAGCAGCCCACTACAGGAGACAGATACGCAGTATTTT
cdr3_aa: CASSPLQETDTQYF

v_call: TRBV4-1
d_call: .
j_call: TRBJ1-4
clone_size: .
cdr3_nt: TGCGCCAGCAGCCAAGAAGTGGGGGCTCAAAATGAAAAACTGTTTTTT
cdr3_aa: CASSQEVGAQNEKLFF

v_call: TRBV11-2
d_call: .
j_call: TRBJ2-1
clone_size: .
cdr3_nt: TGTGCCAGCAGCTTAGGAGTTCCATCCAATGAGCAGTTCTTC
cdr3_aa: CASSLGVPSNEQFF

v_call: TRBV19
d_call: .
j_call: TRBJ2-7
clone_size: once
cdr3_nt: TGTGCCAGTAGTGAGCGGCTTTCTCCCTACGAGCAGTACTTC
cdr3_aa: CASSERLSPYEQYF

v_call: TRBV4-1
d_call: .
j_call: TRBJ2-7
clone_size: once
cdr3_nt: TGCGCCAGCAGCCAAAACCTGGGGGACGAGCAGTACTTC
cdr3_aa: CASSQNLGDEQYF

v_call: TRBV5-6
d_call: .
j_call: TRBJ1-2
clone_size: .
cdr3_nt: TGTGCCAGCAGCTTGGGTTCAGAGCCCTATGGCTACACCTTC
cdr3_aa: CASSLGSEPYGYTF

v_call: TRBV14
d_call: .
j_call: TRBJ1-2
clone_size: .
cdr3_nt: TGTGCCAGCAGCTCGGCGGGTCGTAACTATGGCTACACCTTC
cdr3_aa: CASSSAGRNYGYTF

v_call: TRBV6-5
d_call: .
j_call: TRBJ2-7
clone_size: .
cdr3_nt: TGTGCCAGCAGCGACAGGTTTCGCTACGAGCAGTACTTC
cdr3_aa: CASSDRFRYEQYF

v_call: TRBV28
d_call: .
j_call: TRBJ2-1
clone_size: .
cdr3_nt: TGTGCCAGCAGTTTAAGGCGGGATCTCGCCTACAATGAGCAGTTCTTC
cdr3_aa: CASSLRRDLAYNEQFF

v_call: TRBV28
d_call: .
j_call: TRBJ1-2
clone_size: .
cdr3_nt: TGTGCCAGCAGTTGGACGGGAGGGTACTCTGGCTACACCTTC
cdr3_aa: CASSWTGGYSGYTF

v_call: TRBV9
d_call: .
j_call: TRBJ2-1
clone_size: .
cdr3_nt: TGTGCCAGCAGTGCGAGTGGGGGGTCCGCCAATGAGCAGTTCTTC
cdr3_aa: CASSASGGSANEQFF

v_call: TRBV5-1
d_call: TRBD1
j_call: TRBJ1-1
clone_size: .
cdr3_nt: TGCGCCAGCAGCAAGGGGGCTTTGAACACTGAAGCTTTCTTT
cdr3_aa: CASSKGALNTEAFF

v_call: TRBV11-3
d_call: TRBD1
j_call: TRBJ2-6
clone_size: once
cdr3_nt: TGTGCCAGCAGCCTCCCCGACTCCGGGACAGGGTATACTGGGGCCAACGTCCTGACTTTC
cdr3_aa: CASSLPDSGTGYTGANVLTF

v_call: TRBV7-9
d_call: .
j_call: TRBJ2-1
clone_size: .
cdr3_nt: TGTGCCAGCAGCAACCTAGGGGTCTACAATGAGCAGTTCTTC
cdr3_aa: CASSNLGVYNEQFF

v_call: TRBV7-8
d_call: TRBD2
j_call: TRBJ2-7
clone_size: .
cdr3_nt: TGTGCCAGCAGCGTACTGGGACTAGCGGGGGAGCAGTACTTC
cdr3_aa: CASSVLGLAGEQYF

v_call: TRBV11-3
d_call: TRBD2
j_call: TRBJ2-2
clone_size: once
cdr3_nt: TGTGCCAGCAGACCTAGCGGGAGAAACACCGGGGAGCTGTTTTTT
cdr3_aa: CASRPSGRNTGELFF

v_call: TRBV11-2
d_call: .
j_call: TRBJ2-7
clone_size: .
cdr3_nt: TGTGCCAGCAGCTTAGGGGTCTGGGGGTTCGAGCAGTACTTC
cdr3_aa: CASSLGVWGFEQYF

v_call: TRBV7-6
d_call: .
j_call: TRBJ1-5
clone_size: few
cdr3_nt: TGTGCCAGCAGCTTTGGGGGCAATCAGCCCCAGCATTTT
cdr3_aa: CASSFGGNQPQHF

v_call: TRBV28
d_call: TRBD1
j_call: TRBJ2-7
clone_size: .
cdr3_nt: TGTGCCAGCAGTTTTAGCGAGGGGGCAAGGGAGCAGTACTTC
cdr3_aa: CASSFSEGAREQYF

v_call: TRBV11-2
d_call: .
j_call: TRBJ1-2
clone_size: .
cdr3_nt: TGTGCCAGCAGCCCCGTGGCTGGGCATATCACCCAGGGAGGCTACACCTTC
cdr3_aa: CASSPVAGHITQGGYTF

v_call: TRBV9
d_call: .
j_call: TRBJ2-7
clone_size: .
cdr3_nt: TGTGCCAGCAGCGCTCCTAGTGCCTACGAGCAGTACTTC
cdr3_aa: CASSAPSAYEQYF

v_call: TRBV19
d_call: .
j_call: TRBJ2-4
clone_size: .
cdr3_nt: TGTGCCAGTAGTTCCCGCGTATCCAAAAACATTCAGTACTTC
cdr3_aa: CASSSRVSKNIQYF

v_call: TRBV9
d_call: TRBD1
j_call: TRBJ2-7
clone_size: .
cdr3_nt: TGTGCCAGCAGCGAAACAGGGGAGATCTTTTCCTACGAGCAGTACTTC
cdr3_aa: CASSETGEIFSYEQYF

v_call: TRBV7-2
d_call: .
j_call: TRBJ2-1
clone_size: .
cdr3_nt: TGTGCCAGCAGCCTCAGGGTAAGGGGGGCTGGCAATGAGCAGTTCTTC
cdr3_aa: CASSLRVRGAGNEQFF

v_call: TRBV30
d_call: .
j_call: TRBJ1-1
clone_size: few
cdr3_nt: TGTGCCTGGAGCCGCGAAATTGAGGCTTTCTTT
cdr3_aa: CAWSREIEAFF